One and the same sample provided the 4 T cell receptor beta chains below, sequenced in a study of beta chain features in type 1 diabetes. The entirety of the isolated RNA underwent reverse transcription, so expressed TCRB transcripts were sequenced. Profiling relied on immunoSEQ multiplex PCR, and the TCRdb table lists in-frame clones only, not all of them. The data contain hundreds of thousands of clones, around 28% of them singletons. Sequencing used naive CD4+ T cells from blood. These receptors came from a man in his late teens or twenties in good health.

The chain has TRBV30 and TRBJ1-5; no firm D call. CDR3 length: 13 residues. The V gene lost 1 base and the J gene lost 3 bases, with 7 bases spanning the gap. Per germline, CDR1 GTSNPN and CDR2 SVGIG (reference sequence). The CDR3 coding sequence is TGTGCCTGGAGTGCCTTCCCCAATCAGCCCCAGCATTTT. The encoded protein is CAWSAFPNQPQHF.

The chain couples TRBV6-1 to TRBJ2-5; the D is unclear. CDR1 is MNHNS, CDR2 SASEGT, per germline. V dropped 9 bases and J dropped 5 bases, with 13 bases sitting between them. The CDR3 consists of 12 residues. Written as DNA, the CDR3 is TGTGCCAGGCCCGGACGGCCGGAGACCCAGTACTTC. Amino acid sequence: CARPGRPETQYF.

The chain has TRBV9 and TRBJ2-4; 8 nucleotides match TRBD2. The germline gives CDR1 SGDLS, CDR2 YYNGEE. This CDR3 has 14 residues. V lost 5 bases and J lost 7; bases outside the gene matches: 8. CDR3 in amino acids: CASSPSGSLNIQYF. In nucleotides, the CDR3 is TGTGCCAGCAGTCCGAGCGGGAGTTTGAACATTCAGTACTTC.

This clone was recorded a few times. J is TRBJ2-1 and V is TRBV9; 9 bases line up with TRBD1. Germline CDR1 and CDR2: SGDLS and YYNGEE. The CDR3 sequence is 16 residues long. V shed 0 bases, J shed 7 bases, and the junction held 8 bases outside the gene matches. The CDR3 DNA sequence: TGTGCCAGCAGCGTAGACGCGGGACAGGGCTCAAATGAGCAGTTCTTC. Residues: CASSVDAGQGSNEQFF.